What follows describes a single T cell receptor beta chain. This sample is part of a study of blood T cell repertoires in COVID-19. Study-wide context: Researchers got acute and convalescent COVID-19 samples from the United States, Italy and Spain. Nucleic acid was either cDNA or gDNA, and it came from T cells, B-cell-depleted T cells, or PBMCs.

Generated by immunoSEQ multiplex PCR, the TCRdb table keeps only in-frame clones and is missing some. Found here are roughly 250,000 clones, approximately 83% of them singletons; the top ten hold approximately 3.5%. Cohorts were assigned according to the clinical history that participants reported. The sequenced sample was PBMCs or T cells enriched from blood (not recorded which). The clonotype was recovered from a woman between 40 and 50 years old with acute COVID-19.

The CDR3 loop reads CASSELAGGEQYF. CDR3 DNA: TGTGCCAGCAGTGAACTCGCGGGAGGAGAGCAGTACTTC. V gene TRBV6-1 combines with J gene TRBJ2-7; 8 bases agree with TRBD2. The CDR3 runs 13 residues. The V and J ends lost 2 bases and 7 bases, in that order; junction bases with no gene match: 4. CDR1 MNHNS and CDR2 SASEGT come from the germline V gene.